The 9 T cell receptor beta chains below all came from one sample that was sequenced in a study of shared clonotypes between healthy human individuals. The data were produced by immunoSEQ multiplex PCR, yet TCRdb's version contains in-frame clones alone and is incomplete. The data contain 2 million or so clones, about 95% of them singletons. Naivety among CD8 cells was defined by CD45RO negativity and positive CCR7 selection, thereby excluding terminally differentiated effector memory CD45RA+ cells. Sequencing was performed on naive CD8+ T cells sorted from blood. The receptors derive from a man between 18 and 29 years old in good health.

The chain joins TRBV25-1 to TRBJ2-1, with D unclear. Germline assignment: CDR1 MGHDK and CDR2 SYGVNS. The V and J ends lost 4 bases and 3 bases respectively, with 16 bases between them. The CDR3 sequence is 16 residues long. This CDR3 reads CASSVGEVPFYNEQFF. As DNA, the CDR3 is TGTGCCAGCAGTGTAGGAGAGGTCCCTTTCTACAATGAGCAGTTCTTC.

This chain connects TRBV11-2 to TRBJ2-7; D not certain. V dropped 1 base and J dropped 3 bases, with 16 bases sitting between them. Germline V gene data show CDR1 as SGHAT and CDR2 as FQNNGV. The CDR3 runs 16 residues. Here the CDR3 DNA reads TGTGCCAGCAGCTTAGTAGTGGCAGGCCCGCTCTACGAGCAGTACTTC. Amino acid sequence: CASSLVVAGPLYEQYF.

The chain uses TRBV4-1 and TRBJ1-1; 8 nucleotides agree with TRBD1. The V gene end was trimmed by 0 bases and the J gene end by 2 bases; junction bases not matched to a gene: 2. The CDR3 runs 15 residues. CDR1 is MGHRA and CDR2 is YSYEKL in the germline V gene. The CDR3 region is CASSQDQGANTEAFF. Here the CDR3 DNA reads TGCGCCAGCAGCCAAGATCAGGGGGCCAACACTGAAGCTTTCTTT.

This chain joins TRBV13 and TRBJ2-7, with 11 nucleotides matching TRBD2. This CDR3 contains 16 residues. J lost 2 bases, V lost 5 bases, and 8 bases had no gene match. In germline, CDR1 is PRHDT, CDR2 FYEKMQ (reference sequence). For the CDR3, the DNA is TGTGCCAGCAGCCCATCAACTAGCGGGAGTCCCTACGAGCAGTACTTC. It yields the protein CASSPSTSGSPYEQYF.

A single count supports this clone. The chain is built from TRBV6-5 and TRBJ2-3, with D unclear. V was trimmed by 0 bases and J by 2 bases, leaving 9 bases between them. Germline loops: CDR1 MNHEY, CDR2 SVGAGI. The CDR3 sequence is 15 residues long. The CDR3 spells CASSYSPRFTDTQYF. The DNA for the CDR3 is TGTGCCAGCAGTTACTCCCCGAGATTCACAGATACGCAGTATTTT.

The V gene is TRBV19, the J gene TRBJ2-4; no clear D gene. The CDR3 has 13 amino acids. The germline V gene encodes CDR1 LNHDA and CDR2 SQIVND (reference sequence). V gave up 11 bases and J gave up 8 bases, with 19 bases separating them. CDR3 DNA sequence: TGTGCCTCCCATCCCGAACATGAAGACATTCAGTACTTC. Amino acids: CASHPEHEDIQYF.

Worth noting for this clone: The same CDR3 can be traced to other DNA sequences in this sample. This chain joins TRBV5-1 and TRBJ2-7, with D perhaps matching TRBD1 (5 bases). Per germline, CDR1 SGHRS and CDR2 YFSETQ. The CDR3 length is 13 residues. V gave up 2 bases and J gave up 1 base, with 7 bases separating them. The CDR3: CASSFPGSYEQYF. Written as DNA, the CDR3 is TGCGCCAGCAGCTTCCCAGGGTCCTACGAGCAGTACTTC.

The V call is TRBV2, the J call TRBJ2-3, with TRBD2 matching 12 bases. Germline values: CDR1 SNHLY, CDR2 FYNNEI. CDR3 size: 16 residues. V was pared by 6 bases and J by 5 bases, with 9 bases of the junction left unmatched. The CDR3 region has the DNA TGTGCCAGCAGGACTAGCGGGGGCCCCGGAGGAGATACGCAGTATTTT. Amino acid sequence: CASRTSGGPGGDTQYF.

The rearrangement uses TRBV10-2 and TRBJ1-1, with D maybe TRBD1 (5 bases). This CDR3 is built from 13 residues. Trimming stripped 3 bases from V and 10 bases from J, with 15 bases between. Per the germline V gene, CDR1 is WSHSY and CDR2 is SAAADI. CDR3 in DNA: TGCGCCAGCAGTGAATATCTACAGGCCGGAGCTTTCTTT. Amino acids: CASSEYLQAGAFF.